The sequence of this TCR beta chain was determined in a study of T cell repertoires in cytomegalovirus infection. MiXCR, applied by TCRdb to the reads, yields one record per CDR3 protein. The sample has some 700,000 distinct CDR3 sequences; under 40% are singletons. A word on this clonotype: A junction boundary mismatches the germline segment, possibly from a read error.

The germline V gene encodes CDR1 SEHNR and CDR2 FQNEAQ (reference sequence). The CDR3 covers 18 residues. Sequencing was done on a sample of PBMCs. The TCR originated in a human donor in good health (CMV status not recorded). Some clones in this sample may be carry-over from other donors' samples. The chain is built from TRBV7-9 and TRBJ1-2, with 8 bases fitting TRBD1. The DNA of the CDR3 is TGTGCCAGCAGCTCGCTTCCGGGACAGGCAACGGTGTGGGGCGGCTCCACCTTC. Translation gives CASSSLPGQATVWGGSTF.